The 24 T cell receptor beta chains presented below share a single source sample, sequenced in a study of CD8+ T cells in alopecia areata. Treatment meaning: oral pan-JAK inhibitor, 5-10 mg twice daily. After isolation, RNA underwent reverse transcription to generate cDNA as the sequencing template. Profiling relied on immunoSEQ multiplex PCR, and the TCRdb table lists in-frame clones only, not all of them. The sample consists of roughly 190,000 clones, about 60% of them appearing once. The sequencing used CD4+ T cells sorted from blood, collected at week 4, from a patient treated with tofacitinib. Receptors were obtained from a human donor with alopecia areata.

The J gene is TRBJ2-1, the V gene TRBV6-5; TRBD1 matches 10 bases. V shed 5 bases and J 7 bases; nucleotides not matched to a gene: 8. This CDR3 spans 15 amino acids. From germline, CDR1 is MNHEY and CDR2 SVGAGI. CDR3 residues: CASSTGTGVLNEQFF. CDR3 nucleotides: TGTGCCAGCAGTACCGGGACAGGGGTTTTGAATGAGCAGTTCTTC.

Only a few counts were recorded for this clone. Given a much more abundant clone one base away, this may be a read error. This rearrangement joins TRBV4-2 to TRBJ1-6; the D is unclear. V lost 1 base to trimming and J lost 12 bases, with 7 bases between them. Germline CDR1 reads LGHNA; CDR2 reads YNFKEQ. The CDR3 sequence is 12 residues long. The CDR3 region is CASSQVVGPLHF. CDR3 coding DNA: TGTGCCAGCAGCCAAGTTGTCGGACCCCTCCACTTT.

The chain recombines TRBV29-1 with TRBJ2-7; TRBD1 is a possible D gene (6 bases). Between the trimmed V and J ends, which lost 3 bases and 3 bases, there was a span of 15 bases. Germline loops: CDR1 SQVTM, CDR2 ANQGSEA. The CDR3 runs to 14 residues. The chain's CDR3 is CSVDGAGAGYEQYF. The CDR3 coding sequence is TGCAGCGTTGACGGGGCAGGGGCGGGCTACGAGCAGTACTTC.

The chain recombines TRBV7-4 with TRBJ2-7, with D possibly being TRBD2 (5 bases). Germline lookup yields CDR1 SGHVT and CDR2 SQSDAQ. The CDR3 totals 17 residues. V shed 5 bases and J shed 0 bases, with 20 bases lying between them. The CDR3 here is CASSQRSPKRNSYEQYF. For the CDR3, the DNA is TGTGCCAGCAGCCAAAGGTCTCCCAAGCGGAACTCCTACGAGCAGTACTTC. Full variable domain (outside the CDR3, taken from reference TRBV7-4 and TRBJ2-7): GAGVSQSPRYKVAKRGRDVALRCDSISGHVTLYWYRQTLGQGSEVLTYSQSDAQRDKSGRPSGRFSAERPERSVSTLKIQRTEQGDSAVYLCASSQRSPKRNSYEQYFGPGTRLTVT.

The chain uses TRBV7-9 and TRBJ1-1; 7 bases line up with TRBD1. The V gene end was trimmed by 5 bases and the J gene end by 8 bases; junction bases not matched to a gene: 14. Germline V lookup: CDR1 SEHNR, CDR2 FQNEAQ (reference sequence). The CDR3 is 15 residues long. The CDR3 DNA reads TGTGCCAGCAGCCCTTACACAGTGGACAGGCGGGAAGCTTTCTTT. Translating it yields CASSPYTVDRREAFF.

This clone was observed a handful of times. The gene calls are TRBV7-8 and TRBJ1-5, with D uncertain. This CDR3 is built from 14 residues. V was shortened by 5 bases and J by 0 bases, with 8 bases between the two germline ends. The germline V gene has CDR1 SGHVS and CDR2 FQNEAQ. This CDR3 reads CASSQTLSNQPQHF. CDR3 DNA sequence: TGTGCCAGCAGCCAGACACTTAGCAATCAGCCCCAGCATTTT.

The rearrangement joins TRBV30 to TRBJ2-3, with D maybe TRBD1 (6 bases). The CDR3 totals 13 residues. Germline V gene lookup returns CDR1 GTSNPN and CDR2 SVGIG (reference sequence). The V gene lost 4 bases and the J gene lost 4 bases, with 12 bases spanning the gap. CDR3 in amino acids: CAWTGKGADTQYF. The CDR3 DNA reads as TGTGCCTGGACAGGGAAGGGGGCAGATACGCAGTATTTT.

This clone was found a few times. The genes are TRBV19 and TRBJ1-5; D not certain. V lost 6 bases and J 4 bases, leaving 13 bases between the germline ends. Germline V gene data show CDR1 as LNHDA and CDR2 as SQIVND (reference sequence). The CDR3 has 14 amino acids. CDR3 loop: CASRPRNGNQPQHF. CDR3 bases: TGTGCCAGTAGACCCCGTAACGGGAATCAGCCCCAGCATTTT.

The genes are TRBV19 and TRBJ2-1; possible D gene TRBD2, 5 bases. Germline V lookup: CDR1 LNHDA, CDR2 SQIVND (reference sequence). Trimming removed 6 bases at V and 7 bases at J, with 28 bases between. The CDR3 is 18 residues long. CDR3 residues: CASRSSPRAAGLLNEQFF. For the CDR3, the DNA is TGTGCCAGTAGATCATCCCCCCGGGCCGCGGGTCTTTTGAATGAGCAGTTCTTC.

The chain links TRBV19 to TRBJ2-2; 7 bases fit TRBD1. Trimming at V came to 7 bases and at J to 5 bases, leaving 10 bases not matched to a gene. Germline V gene sequence: CDR1 LNHDA, CDR2 SQIVND (reference sequence). The CDR3 is made up of 15 amino acids. CDR3 sequence (DNA): TGTGCCAGTAACCCGGCAGGGGGTTTAACCGGGGAGCTGTTTTTT. Translating gives CASNPAGGLTGELFF.

This clone has a handful of counts. CDR3 sequence: CASSLGLGANYGYTF. Here the CDR3 DNA reads TGTGCCAGCAGCTTGGGGCTTGGAGCTAACTATGGCTACACCTTC. The chain couples TRBV5-5 to TRBJ1-2, with D hard to call. V lost 0 bases, J lost 0 bases, and 9 bases lay in between. Germline V gene data show CDR1 as SGHKS and CDR2 as YYEKEE (reference sequence). The CDR3 length is 15 residues.

This chain connects TRBV7-2 to TRBJ1-1; 9 nucleotides line up with TRBD1. The CDR3 spans 15 residues. Germline V CDR1 and CDR2: SGHTA, FQGNSA. J lost 5 bases, V lost 5 bases, and 9 bases had no gene match. The CDR3: CASSPIGQGSTEAFF. The CDR3 nucleotides read TGTGCCAGCAGCCCCATCGGACAGGGGTCAACTGAAGCTTTCTTT.

The chain joins TRBV9 to TRBJ2-3; no clear D gene. Germline CDR1 reads SGDLS; CDR2 reads YYNGEE. The CDR3 has 13 amino acids. Trimming took off 0 bases at V and 8 bases at J, with 10 bases between the two ends. The CDR3 sequence is CASSVEVTATQYF. The CDR3 nucleotides are TGTGCCAGCAGCGTAGAAGTCACCGCTACGCAGTATTTT.

This clone has just a few counts. This chain uses TRBV6-6 with TRBJ2-1, with 8 bases identical to TRBD2. V trimming: 6 bases; J trimming: 4 bases; junction bases outside the gene matches: 2. Germline CDR1 MNHNY, CDR2 SVGAGI (reference sequence). The CDR3 runs to 13 residues. In DNA form, the CDR3 reads TGTGCCAGCAGACTAGCGGTTTACAATGAGCAGTTCTTC. Protein: CASRLAVYNEQFF.

The chain employs TRBV7-2 and TRBJ2-5; D remains unclear. V was trimmed by 2 bases and J by 7 bases, leaving 8 bases between them. Germline-derived CDR1 and CDR2 are SGHTA and FQGNSA. This CDR3 is built from 12 residues. The CDR3 bases are TGTGCCAGCAGCTTATCTGAAAGGACCCAGTACTTC. Its protein is CASSLSERTQYF. Full variable domain (missing parts from reference TRBV7-2 and TRBJ2-5): GAGVSQSPSNKVTEKGKDVELRCDPISGHTALYWYRQSLGQGLEFLIYFQGNSAPDKSGLPSDRFSAERTGGSVSTLTIQRTQQEDSAVYLCASSLSERTQYFGPGTRLLVL.

The V and J genes are TRBV5-4 and TRBJ2-5; weak D call: TRBD2 (5 bases). V lost 2 bases and J lost 4, with 9 bases in between. The CDR3 sequence is 13 residues long. Germline CDR1 is SGHNT and CDR2 is YYREEE (reference sequence). Here the CDR3 DNA reads TGTGCCAGCAGCTTCGGGATGGGAGAGACCCAGTACTTC. Protein sequence: CASSFGMGETQYF.

V and J are TRBV2 and TRBJ1-1; a weak D match, TRBD1 (5 bases). Trimming cost V 8 bases and J 7 bases, with 17 bases left between them. Germline CDR1 is SNHLY and CDR2 is FYNNEI. This CDR3 spans 13 amino acids. CDR3 in amino acids: CASGTDVVGEAFF. DNA for the CDR3: TGTGCCAGCGGGACGGATGTAGTAGGTGAAGCTTTCTTT.

This clone appeared a single time. The V gene is TRBV15, the J gene TRBJ2-5; D is unclear. The CDR3 has 12 residues. Germline CDR1 LNHNV, CDR2 YYDKDF (reference sequence). The V gene lost 4 bases and the J gene lost 2 bases, with 5 bases spanning the gap. The chain's CDR3 is CATSTGQETQYF. The CDR3 DNA follows: TGTGCCACCAGCACCGGTCAAGAGACCCAGTACTTC.

This sequence joins TRBV19 and TRBJ2-7; no reliable D call. Germline assignment: CDR1 LNHDA and CDR2 SQIVND (reference sequence). V was shortened by 8 bases and J by 1 base, with 9 bases between the two germline ends. The CDR3 consists of 12 residues. CDR3: CASGSGSYEQYF. DNA for the CDR3: TGTGCCAGTGGATCTGGATCCTACGAGCAGTACTTC.

The chain has TRBV9 and TRBJ2-3, with D possibly being TRBD2 (5 bases). Germline values: CDR1 SGDLS, CDR2 YYNGEE. Trimming left V 4 bases short and J 2 bases short, with 11 bases between. There are 14 residues in the CDR3. CDR3 sequence (DNA): TGTGCCAGCAGCTCCTCGGGGTACACAGATACGCAGTATTTT. Its protein is CASSSSGYTDTQYF.

This clone occurred a few times. The chain's CDR3 is CASSQDNYYGYTF. The DNA of the CDR3 is TGCGCCAGCAGCCAGGACAACTACTATGGCTACACCTTC. J is TRBJ1-2 and V is TRBV5-1, with D possibly TRBD1 on 5 matching bases. This CDR3 region has 13 residues. Germline assignment: CDR1 SGHRS and CDR2 YFSETQ. Deletions cut 4 bases from V and 3 bases from J, with 10 bases between.

This chain uses TRBV29-1 with TRBJ2-3; possibly TRBD1 or TRBD2 for D (5 bases each). This CDR3 is built from 16 residues. V lost 1 base and J 1 base, leaving 15 bases between the germline ends. The germline V gene has CDR1 SQVTM and CDR2 ANQGSEA. The DNA of the CDR3 is TGCAGCGTTGAAGCTGCCGGGACGGGACGCACAGATACGCAGTATTTT. Amino acids: CSVEAAGTGRTDTQYF.

This clone appeared once. The chain uses TRBV30 and TRBJ1-2; no clear D gene. This CDR3 contains 13 residues. Trimming cost V 2 bases and J 2 bases, with 9 bases left between them. Germline values: CDR1 GTSNPN, CDR2 SVGIG (reference sequence). CDR3 protein: CAWSPPSNYGYTF. The CDR3 nucleotides read TGTGCCTGGAGTCCGCCTTCGAACTATGGCTACACCTTC.

The chain uses TRBV2 and TRBJ1-2, with D uncertain. V lost 0 bases and J lost 4, with 9 bases in between. Looked up from germline, CDR1 is SNHLY and CDR2 is FYNNEI. The length of the CDR3 is 14 residues. CDR3 nucleotides: TGTGCCAGCAGTGAAGCGGGGAGTACCTATGGCTACACCTTC. Protein sequence: CASSEAGSTYGYTF.